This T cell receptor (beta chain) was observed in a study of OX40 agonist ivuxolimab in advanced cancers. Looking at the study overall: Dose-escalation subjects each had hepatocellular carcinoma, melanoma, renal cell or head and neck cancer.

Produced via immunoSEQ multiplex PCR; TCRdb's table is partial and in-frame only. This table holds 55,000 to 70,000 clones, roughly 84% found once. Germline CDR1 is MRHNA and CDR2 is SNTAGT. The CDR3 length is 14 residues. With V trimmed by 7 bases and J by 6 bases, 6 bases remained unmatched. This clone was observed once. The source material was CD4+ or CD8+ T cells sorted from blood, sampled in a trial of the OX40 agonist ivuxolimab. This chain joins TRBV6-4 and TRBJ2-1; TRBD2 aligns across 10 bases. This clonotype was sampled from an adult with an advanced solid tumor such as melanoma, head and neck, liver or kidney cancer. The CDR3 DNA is TGTGCCAGCATAAGCGGGGGGGCTCCCAATGAGCAGTTCTTC. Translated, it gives CASISGGAPNEQFF.